Below, 21 T cell receptor beta chains from the same sample are listed, as sequenced in a study of OX40 agonist ivuxolimab in advanced cancers. Sequencing was performed with immunoSEQ multiplex PCR; in TCRdb, only in-frame clones are kept and a portion is missing. The sample has about 93,000 clones, around 94% seen once. The input for sequencing was CD4+ or CD8+ T cells sorted from blood, taken in a trial of the OX40 agonist ivuxolimab. The receptors were gathered from an adult with an advanced solid tumor such as melanoma, head and neck, liver or kidney cancer.

V usage is TRBV10-3 and J usage is TRBJ1-2; TRBD1 matches at 7 bases. J lost 5 bases, V lost 0 bases, and 6 bases had no gene match. Germline assignment: CDR1 ENHRY and CDR2 SYGVKD. The CDR3 has 15 residues. The CDR3 DNA reads as TGTGCCATCAGTGAGTCGACAGGGACCTTTTATGGCTACACCTTC. Its translation: CAISESTGTFYGYTF.

The chain links TRBV12-5 to TRBJ1-6, with TRBD1 identical over 8 bases. After removal of 4 bases from V and 8 bases from J, the junction contained 10 bases not matched to a gene. Germline values: CDR1 LGHNT, CDR2 FRNRAP. The CDR3 consists of 16 residues. As DNA, the CDR3 is TGTGCTAGTGGTTGGACTACAGGGGGAGGTGATTCACCCCTCCACTTT. Translation: CASGWTTGGGDSPLHF.

This clone was detected only once. V usage is TRBV27 and J usage is TRBJ1-2; 9 bases fit TRBD1. The CDR3 sequence is 15 residues long. J was trimmed by 4 bases and V by 5 bases; bases with no gene match: 8. Germline values: CDR1 MNHEY, CDR2 SMNVEV (reference sequence). CDR3 bases: TGTGCCAGCAGTCCCATTACAGGGGGCGCCTATGGCTACACCTTC. Its protein product is CASSPITGGAYGYTF.

The chain links TRBV15 to TRBJ2-5; D remains unclear. Germline CDR1 and CDR2: LNHNV and YYDKDF (reference sequence). The CDR3 length is 14 residues. V was cut by 0 bases and J by 0 bases, with 5 bases left in between. The CDR3 nucleotides are TGTGCCACCAGCAGAGAGGCCCACCAAGAGACCCAGTACTTC. Translated, it gives CATSREAHQETQYF.

The chain uses TRBV23-1 and TRBJ1-2, with a possible D match to TRBD1 (6 bases). TRBV23-1 has ORF status, its function being uncertain. V lost 6 bases to trimming and J lost 0 bases, with 17 bases between them. CDR3 size: 16 residues. CDR3 sequence reads: CASSTRGAEANYGYTF. The CDR3 bases are TGCGCCAGCAGCACACGGGGGGCGGAAGCTAACTATGGCTACACCTTC.

The V and J genes are TRBV19 and TRBJ2-1, with TRBD2 matching 8 bases. Germline loops: CDR1 LNHDA, CDR2 SQIVND (reference sequence). V lost 10 bases and J lost 3; bases outside the gene matches: 11. The CDR3 extends over 15 amino acids. The CDR3 DNA reads TGTGCCACTGAAGGAGCGGGGGCCGACTACAATGAGCAGTTCTTC. Translation gives CATEGAGADYNEQFF.

This chain links TRBV5-8 with TRBJ2-5; 7 bases agree with TRBD2. Germline V gene data show CDR1 as SGHTS and CDR2 as YDEGEE. The trim removed 7 bases at V and 2 bases at J, leaving 11 bases unmatched. This CDR3 has 15 amino acids. The CDR3 bases are TGTGCCAGCGGCCACCTGGGGGGGGTACAAGAGACCCAGTACTTC. Amino acids: CASGHLGGVQETQYF.

V is TRBV13 and J is TRBJ1-4; perhaps TRBD1 as D (6 bases). Per the germline V gene, CDR1 is PRHDT and CDR2 is FYEKMQ (reference sequence). With 1 base removed from V and 8 bases from J, the gap between germline ends came to 17 bases. This CDR3 has 16 amino acids. The DNA for the CDR3 is TGTGCCAGCAGCTTAGCCACAGGGCGCGCGAGGGAAAAACTGTTTTTT. It is translated as CASSLATGRAREKLFF.

The gene calls are TRBV6-1 and TRBJ2-7; the match to TRBD2 covers 11 bases. Losses at the gene ends were 1 base for V and 2 bases for J; bases not matched to a gene: 4. Germline V gives CDR1 MNHNS, CDR2 SASEGT. The CDR3 contains 16 residues. For the CDR3, the DNA is TGTGCCAGCAGTGAAGAGGGACTAGCGGAAGCCTACGAGCAGTACTTC. It codes for CASSEEGLAEAYEQYF.

This sequence joins TRBV4-1 and TRBJ2-2, with D unresolved. Trimming left V 6 bases short and J 3 bases short, with 17 bases between. In germline, CDR1 is MGHRA, CDR2 YSYEKL. CDR3 length: 16 amino acids. The CDR3 coding sequence is TGCGCCAGCAGTCTCACCGCGATGCTGGACACCGGGGAGCTGTTTTTT. Its translation: CASSLTAMLDTGELFF.

V usage is TRBV19 and J usage is TRBJ1-2; D possibly corresponds to TRBD1 (6 bases). CDR3 length: 12 amino acids. V dropped 7 bases and J dropped 5 bases, with 11 bases sitting between them. CDR1 LNHDA and CDR2 SQIVND come from the germline V gene (reference sequence). The CDR3 region has the DNA TGTGCCAGTAAGACAGGCCCTTATGGCTACACCTTC. As protein: CASKTGPYGYTF.

The chain recombines TRBV10-1 with TRBJ2-5; 8 bases are shared with TRBD2. The CDR3 is made up of 14 amino acids. V shed 2 bases and J 5 bases; nucleotides not matched to a gene: 4. Germline CDR1 is WNHNN and CDR2 is SYGVQD (reference sequence). Here the CDR3 DNA reads TGCGCCAGCAGTGAGGCGGGAGGCGGGGAGACCCAGTACTTC. Its protein is CASSEAGGGETQYF.

The chain combines TRBV11-3 with TRBJ1-1; D possibly corresponds to TRBD1 (6 bases). V was shortened by 1 base and J by 4 bases, with 19 bases between the two germline ends. Germline assignment: CDR1 SGHNT and CDR2 YENEEA. This CDR3 contains 17 residues. The chain's CDR3 is CASSLGSYRAGGTEAFF. CDR3 DNA sequence: TGTGCCAGCAGCTTAGGGTCCTACAGGGCGGGAGGCACTGAAGCTTTCTTT.

The CDR3 nucleotides read TGTGCCAGCAGCTTAGGTACTAGCGGGAAAACCGAGCAGTACTTC. It translates to CASSLGTSGKTEQYF. This chain links TRBV5-4 with TRBJ2-7; 10 bases fit TRBD2. V trimming: 2 bases; J trimming: 6 bases; junction bases outside the gene matches: 8. The CDR3 is 15 amino acids. CDR1 is SGHNT and CDR2 is YYREEE in the germline V gene (reference sequence).

V is TRBV5-4 and J is TRBJ1-1, with TRBD1 matching 10 bases. Trimming cost V 1 base and J 4 bases; bases outside gene matches: 4. This CDR3 comprises 15 residues. Germline assignment: CDR1 SGHNT and CDR2 YYREEE (reference sequence). CDR3 in DNA: TGTGCCAGCAGCTTGCGGCGGACAGGGGGCACTGAAGCTTTCTTT. Encoded protein: CASSLRRTGGTEAFF.

The chain has TRBV5-4 and TRBJ2-7; 7 bases map to TRBD2. The V and J ends lost 3 bases and 1 base, in that order; junction bases with no gene match: 4. The CDR3 is made up of 14 amino acids. The V gene's germline CDR1 is SGHNT and CDR2 YYREEE (reference sequence). The CDR3 loop is CASSSAGESYEQYF. In DNA, the CDR3 is TGTGCCAGCAGCTCCGCGGGGGAGTCCTACGAGCAGTACTTC. Drawing the rest from reference TRBV5-4 and TRBJ2-7, the complete variable domain is ETGVTQSPTHLIKTRGQQVTLRCSSQSGHNTVSWYQQALGQGPQFIFQYYREEENGRGNFPPRFSGLQFPNYSSELNVNALELDDSALYLCASSSAGESYEQYFGPGTRLTVT.

The chain joins TRBV2 to TRBJ1-2, with D hard to call. This CDR3 is built from 12 residues. Per the germline V gene, CDR1 is SNHLY and CDR2 is FYNNEI. Trimming took 4 bases from V and 2 from J, leaving 5 bases between them. The DNA of the CDR3 is TGTGCCAGCAGTGGAAGGAACTATGGCTACACCTTC. Its protein is CASSGRNYGYTF. The whole variable domain, filled in from reference TRBV2 and TRBJ1-2, reads EPEVTQTPSHQVTQMGQEVILRCVPISNHLYFYWYRQILGQKVEFLVSFYNNEISEKSEIFDDQFSVERPDGSNFTLKIRSTKLEDSAMYFCASSGRNYGYTFGSGTRLTVV.

V is TRBV19 and J is TRBJ2-7; TRBD2 aligns across 7 bases. The CDR3 totals 13 residues. Unmatched junction bases numbered 6, after V lost 6 bases and J lost 4 bases. CDR1 is LNHDA and CDR2 is SQIVND in the germline V gene (reference sequence). CDR3 amino acids: CASSAVLAYEQYF. As DNA, the CDR3 is TGTGCCAGTAGCGCCGTACTAGCGTACGAGCAGTACTTC.

This chain connects TRBV5-5 to TRBJ2-7; 11 positions match TRBD1. The CDR3 has 15 amino acids. The germline CDR1 and CDR2 sequences are SGHKS and YYEKEE (reference sequence). The trim removed 4 bases at V and 5 bases at J, leaving 8 bases unmatched. CDR3 loop: CASSPYRDRGDEQYF. CDR3 nucleotide sequence: TGTGCCAGCAGCCCATACCGGGACAGGGGGGACGAGCAGTACTTC.

This sequence joins TRBV5-1 and TRBJ2-7, with a possible D match to TRBD1 (5 bases). From germline, CDR1 is SGHRS and CDR2 YFSETQ. V was clipped by 0 bases and J by 2 bases, with 9 bases between them. The CDR3 spans 14 residues. The CDR3 loop reads CASSLDRRAYEQYF. CDR3 DNA: TGCGCCAGCAGCTTGGACAGGCGAGCCTACGAGCAGTACTTC. Full variable domain (missing parts from reference TRBV5-1 and TRBJ2-7): KAGVTQTPRYLIKTRGQQVTLSCSPISGHRSVSWYQQTPGQGLQFLFEYFSETQRNKGNFPGRFSGRQFSNSRSEMNVSTLELGDSALYLCASSLDRRAYEQYFGPGTRLTVT.

The CDR3 DNA reads TGTGCCAGCAGGGCCGGGACAACGAACACTGAAGCTTTCTTT. It codes for CASRAGTTNTEAFF. The V and J genes are TRBV2 and TRBJ1-1; D possibly corresponds to TRBD1 (6 bases). The CDR3 sequence is 14 residues long. With 6 bases removed from V and 1 base from J, the gap between germline ends came to 12 bases. Per the germline V gene, CDR1 is SNHLY and CDR2 is FYNNEI. Full variable domain (remainder filled in from reference TRBV2 and TRBJ1-1): EPEVTQTPSHQVTQMGQEVILRCVPISNHLYFYWYRQILGQKVEFLVSFYNNEISEKSEIFDDQFSVERPDGSNFTLKIRSTKLEDSAMYFCASRAGTTNTEAFFGQGTRLTVV.